This is a list of T cell receptor beta chains from one sample in a study of technical replicates of blood from several donors. TCRdb keeps only in-frame clones here, not all; method: immunoSEQ multiplex PCR. This sample has about 70,000 clones, with under 99% found just once. The material sequenced was T cells isolated from PBMCs. Every receptor here comes from a human donor in good health. Each CDR3 is given with its conserved first and last residue. The order of the fields is CDR3 protein, CDR3 DNA, V gene, D gene, J gene, clone size. D genes are given only for firm matches. Where a row states a size, it is once, few, many or the class of an expanded clone; other rows omit it.

CASSHVLAGLYEQYF,TGCGCCAGCAGCCATGTACTAGCGGGCCTCTACGAGCAGTACTTC,TRBV4-1,TRBD2,TRBJ2-7,NA
CASSYSAGSAEAFF,TGTGCCAGCAGCTACTCGGCAGGGTCTGCTGAAGCTTTCTTT,TRBV11-3,NA,TRBJ1-1,once
CASSGTGDTEAFF,TGTGCCAGCAGCGGAACAGGGGACACTGAAGCTTTCTTT,TRBV6-1,TRBD1,TRBJ1-1,NA
CASSSVGAVGKGYTF,TGCGCCAGCAGCTCCGTGGGGGCAGTAGGGAAGGGCTACACCTTC,TRBV5-1,NA,TRBJ1-2,once
CASSLVGGGSSYNEQFF,TGCGCCAGCAGCTTGGTCGGCGGGGGGAGCTCCTACAATGAGCAGTTCTTC,TRBV5-1,TRBD2,TRBJ2-1,NA
CASSLQFPDRRNTEAFF,TGTGCCAGCAGCTTGCAATTCCCCGACAGGCGGAACACTGAAGCTTTCTTT,TRBV5-6,NA,TRBJ1-1,NA
CASSPKTGVQTQYF,TGTGCCAGCAGCCCCAAGACAGGGGTGCAGACCCAGTACTTC,TRBV11-2,TRBD1,TRBJ2-5,NA
CASNDLTGVQQYF,TGTGCCAGTAACGACTTAACAGGGGTTCAACAGTATTTT,TRBV19,TRBD1,TRBJ2-3,NA
CASSPSTGGDEQYF,TGCGCCAGCAGCCCCTCGACAGGGGGCGACGAGCAGTACTTC,TRBV5-1,TRBD1,TRBJ2-7,NA
CASSGPGQPNEKLFF,TGTGCCAGCTCAGGACCGGGACAGCCTAATGAAAAACTGTTTTTT,TRBV18,TRBD1,TRBJ1-4,once
CASSPQGAYGYTF,TGTGCCAGCAGCCCACAGGGGGCCTATGGCTACACCTTC,TRBV11-2,TRBD1,TRBJ1-2,NA
CASSRAQGRGQPQHF,TGTGCCAGCAGCCGAGCACAGGGTCGGGGTCAGCCCCAGCATTTT,TRBV28,NA,TRBJ1-5,NA
CASSPRTVTNEKLFF,TGCGCCAGCAGCCCTCGGACAGTAACTAATGAAAAACTGTTTTTT,TRBV5-1,NA,TRBJ1-4,NA
CASRRGQMGLAGEDQETQYF,TGTGCCAGCAGGCGGGGACAGATGGGACTAGCGGGAGAGGACCAAGAGACCCAGTACTTC,TRBV6-4,TRBD2,TRBJ2-5,NA
CASSPPGESYEQYF,TGCGCCAGCAGCCCCCCAGGTGAATCCTACGAGCAGTACTTC,TRBV4-1,NA,TRBJ2-7,NA
CASSADGDQPQHF,TGCGCCAGCAGCGCGGACGGGGATCAGCCCCAGCATTTT,TRBV5-1,NA,TRBJ1-5,NA
CASSLRGREKLFF,TGTGCCAGCAGTTTGCGGGGGAGGGAAAAACTGTTTTTT,TRBV28,NA,TRBJ1-4,once
CASEGGSSWAVEQYF,TGTGCCAGCGAAGGAGGTTCGAGTTGGGCGGTGGAGCAGTACTTC,TRBV6-6,NA,TRBJ2-7,NA
CASSPSGQGKVGETQYF,TGTGCCAGCAGCCCCTCAGGACAGGGAAAGGTAGGAGAGACCCAGTACTTC,TRBV9,TRBD1,TRBJ2-5,NA